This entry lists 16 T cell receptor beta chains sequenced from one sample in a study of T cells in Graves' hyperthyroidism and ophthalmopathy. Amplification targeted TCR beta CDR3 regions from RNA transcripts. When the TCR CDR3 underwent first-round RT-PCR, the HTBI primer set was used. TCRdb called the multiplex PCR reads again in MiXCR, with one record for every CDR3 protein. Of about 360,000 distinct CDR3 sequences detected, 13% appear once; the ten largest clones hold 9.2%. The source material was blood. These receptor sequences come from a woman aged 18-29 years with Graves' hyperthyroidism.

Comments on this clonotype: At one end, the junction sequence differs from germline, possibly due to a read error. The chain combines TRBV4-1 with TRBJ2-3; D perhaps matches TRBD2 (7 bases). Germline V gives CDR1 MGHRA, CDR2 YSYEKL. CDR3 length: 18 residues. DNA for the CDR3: TGCACCAGCAGCCAAGACAGATTCTCGGGGGGCCACACAGATACGCAGTATTTT. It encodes CTSSQDRFSGGHTDTQYF.

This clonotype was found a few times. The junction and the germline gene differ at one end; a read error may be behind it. The CDR3 protein is CASSPFTSGDYTGTQYF. CDR3 nucleotides: TGTGCCAGCAGCCCATTCACTAGCGGGGATTACACAGGTACGCAGTATTTT. J is TRBJ2-3 and V is TRBV11-2; 10 bases are a match to TRBD2. The CDR3 totals 17 residues. Germline values: CDR1 SGHAT, CDR2 FQNNGV. The full variable domain, its missing parts supplied by reference TRBV11-2 and TRBJ2-3, is EAGVAQSPRYKIIEKRQSVAFWCNPISGHATLYWYQQILGQGPKLLIQFQNNGVVDDSQLPKDRFSAERLKGVDSTLKIQPAKLEDSAVYLCASSPFTSGDYTGTQYFGPGTRLTVL.

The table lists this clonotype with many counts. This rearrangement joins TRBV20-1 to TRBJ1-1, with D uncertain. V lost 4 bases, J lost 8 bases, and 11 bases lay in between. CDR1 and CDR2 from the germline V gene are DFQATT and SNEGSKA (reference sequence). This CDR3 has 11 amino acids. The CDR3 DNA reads TGCAGTGCTATGCCCGAATCGGAAGCTTTCTTT. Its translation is CSAMPESEAFF.

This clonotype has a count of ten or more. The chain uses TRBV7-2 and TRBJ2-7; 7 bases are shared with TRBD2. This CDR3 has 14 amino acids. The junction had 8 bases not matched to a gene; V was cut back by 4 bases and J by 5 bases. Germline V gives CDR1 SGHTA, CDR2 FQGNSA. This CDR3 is CASSSERDRDEQYF. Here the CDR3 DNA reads TGTGCCAGCAGCTCAGAGCGGGATAGGGACGAGCAGTACTTC.

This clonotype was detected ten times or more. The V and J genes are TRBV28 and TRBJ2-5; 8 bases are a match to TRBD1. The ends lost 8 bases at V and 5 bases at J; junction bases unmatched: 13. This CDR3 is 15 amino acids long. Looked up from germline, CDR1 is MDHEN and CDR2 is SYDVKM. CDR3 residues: CASFTRGQGQETQYF. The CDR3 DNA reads TGTGCCAGCTTTACCCGCGGACAGGGTCAGGAGACCCAGTACTTC.

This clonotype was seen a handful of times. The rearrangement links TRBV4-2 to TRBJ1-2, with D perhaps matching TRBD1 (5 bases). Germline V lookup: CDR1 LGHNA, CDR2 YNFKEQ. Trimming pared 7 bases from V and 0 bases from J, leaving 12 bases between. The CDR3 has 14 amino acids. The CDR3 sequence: CASTKRGTNYGYTF. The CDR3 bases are TGTGCCAGCACCAAAAGGGGTACTAACTATGGCTACACCTTC.

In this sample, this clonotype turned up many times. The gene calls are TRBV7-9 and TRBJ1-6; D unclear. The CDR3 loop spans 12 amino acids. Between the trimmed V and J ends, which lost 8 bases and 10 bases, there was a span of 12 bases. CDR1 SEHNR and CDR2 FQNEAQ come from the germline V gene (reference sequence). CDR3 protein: CASGAVGSPLHF. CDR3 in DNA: TGTGCCAGCGGAGCCGTCGGGTCACCCCTCCACTTT.

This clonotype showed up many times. For the CDR3, the DNA is TGTGCCAGCAGTTTTGATTGGCAGTATAATGAAAAACTGTTTTTT. The encoded protein is CASSFDWQYNEKLFF. This chain connects TRBV12-3 or TRBV12-4 to TRBJ1-4, with D uncertain. Trimming pared 3 bases from V and 4 bases from J, leaving 12 bases between. There are 15 residues in the CDR3.

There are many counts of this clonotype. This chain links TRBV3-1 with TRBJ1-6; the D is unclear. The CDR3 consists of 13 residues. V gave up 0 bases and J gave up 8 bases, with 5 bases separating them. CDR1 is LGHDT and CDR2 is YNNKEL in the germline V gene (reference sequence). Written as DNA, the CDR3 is TGTGCCAGCAGCCAAGATTCTCATTCACCCCTCCACTTT. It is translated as CASSQDSHSPLHF.

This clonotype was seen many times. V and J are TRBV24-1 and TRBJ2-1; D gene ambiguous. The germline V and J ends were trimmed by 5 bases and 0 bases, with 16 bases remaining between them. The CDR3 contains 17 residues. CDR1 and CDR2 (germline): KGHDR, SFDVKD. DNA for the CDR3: TGTGCCACCAGTGCCCGCCCGAGACGAGACTCCTACAATGAGCAGTTCTTC. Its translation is CATSARPRRDSYNEQFF.

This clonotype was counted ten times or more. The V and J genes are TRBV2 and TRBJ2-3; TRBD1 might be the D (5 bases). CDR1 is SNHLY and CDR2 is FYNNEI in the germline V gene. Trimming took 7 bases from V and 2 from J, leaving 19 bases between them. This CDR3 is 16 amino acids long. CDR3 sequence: CASKPRALEYTDTQYF. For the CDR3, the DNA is TGTGCCAGCAAACCCAGGGCTTTAGAATACACAGATACGCAGTATTTT.

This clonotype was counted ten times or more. DNA for the CDR3: TGTGCCAGCAGCCTAGGAGCAAGCGATGAGCAGTTCTTC. It encodes CASSLGASDEQFF. This chain connects TRBV9 to TRBJ2-1; the D is unclear. Germline V lookup: CDR1 SGDLS, CDR2 YYNGEE. V was shortened by 4 bases and J by 8 bases, with 13 bases between the two germline ends. This CDR3 is built from 13 residues.

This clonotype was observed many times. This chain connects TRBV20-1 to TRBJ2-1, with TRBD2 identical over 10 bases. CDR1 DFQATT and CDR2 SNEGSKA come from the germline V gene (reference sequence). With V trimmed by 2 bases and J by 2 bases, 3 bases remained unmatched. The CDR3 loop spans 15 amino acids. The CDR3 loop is CSARSLAGAYNEQFF. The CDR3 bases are TGCAGTGCTAGATCGCTAGCGGGAGCCTACAATGAGCAGTTCTTC.

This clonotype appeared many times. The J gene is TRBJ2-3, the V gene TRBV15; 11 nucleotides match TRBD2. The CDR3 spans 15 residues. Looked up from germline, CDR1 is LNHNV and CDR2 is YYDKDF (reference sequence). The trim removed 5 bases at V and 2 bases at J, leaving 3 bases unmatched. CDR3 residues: CATSPTSGNTDTQYF. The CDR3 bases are TGTGCCACCAGCCCGACTAGCGGGAACACAGATACGCAGTATTTT.

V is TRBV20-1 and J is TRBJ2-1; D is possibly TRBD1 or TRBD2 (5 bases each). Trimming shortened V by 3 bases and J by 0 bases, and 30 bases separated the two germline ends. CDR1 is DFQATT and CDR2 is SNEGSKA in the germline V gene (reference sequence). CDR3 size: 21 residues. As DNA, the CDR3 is TGCAGTGCTAGCGTTTGGGGACCGGCAGGAGAATACCTAGACTCCTACAATGAGCAGTTCTTC. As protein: CSASVWGPAGEYLDSYNEQFF.

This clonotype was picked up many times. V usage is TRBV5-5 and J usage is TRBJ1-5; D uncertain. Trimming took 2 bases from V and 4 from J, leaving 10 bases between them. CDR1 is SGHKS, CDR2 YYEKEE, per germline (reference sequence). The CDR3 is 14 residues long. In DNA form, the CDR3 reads TGTGCCAGCAGCTTCGACGCAGGAAATCAGCCCCAGCATTTT. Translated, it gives CASSFDAGNQPQHF.